This T cell receptor beta chain was observed in a study of neoadjuvant anti-PD-1 for oral cavity cancer. Study as a whole: Most patients had three to four biweekly doses of 3 mg/kg nivolumab before resection.

These oral cavity squamous cell carcinomas were HPV-negative and locally advanced. Blood cells were analyzed directly, without culture or expansion. Profiled with immunoSEQ multiplex PCR; TCRdb holds only in-frame clones, not every one. The repertoire has approximately 83,000 clones, around 80% of them found once; the top ten carry roughly 3%. The CDR3 runs 13 residues. Germline CDR1 and CDR2: SQVTM and ANQGSEA. V lost 5 bases and J lost 5; bases outside the gene matches: 8. The sequences come from PBMCs, collected before nivolumab (anti-PD-1) treatment. The TCR comes from a person aged 35-79 years with oral cavity squamous cell carcinoma. V is TRBV29-1 and J is TRBJ1-1; TRBD1 aligns across 7 bases. CDR3 region: CSVLTGIGTEAFF. In DNA form, the CDR3 reads TGCAGCGTTTTGACAGGGATAGGGACTGAAGCTTTCTTT.